The rows below give T cell receptor beta chains drawn from one sample of a study of CD8 T cells in Susac syndrome. A single record per CDR3 protein comes from TCRdb applying MiXCR to the immunoSEQ multiplex PCR reads. The sample shows around 62,000 distinct CDR3 sequences, around 94% of them seen only once. The sequenced sample consisted of CD8+ T cells from PBMCs. These receptors all come from a human donor in good health. Both conserved end residues are part of each CDR3. The order of the fields is D gene, V gene, J gene, clone size, CDR3 protein, CDR3 DNA. D genes are given only for firm matches. Clone size is shown for a subset of rows, as once, few, many or a class of expanded clone.

d_gene: TRBD2; v_gene: TRBV19; j_gene: TRBJ2-7; abundance: .; CDR3aa: CATMGLGGYEQYF; CDR3nt: TGTGCCACCATGGGACTAGGAGGGTACGAGCAGTATTTC
d_gene: TRBD2; v_gene: TRBV5-8; j_gene: TRBJ2-3; abundance: .; CDR3aa: CASSAGLESADTQYF; CDR3nt: TGTGCCAGCAGCGCCGGACTAGAAAGTGCAGATACGCAGTATTTT
d_gene: TRBD2; v_gene: TRBV28; j_gene: TRBJ2-1; abundance: .; CDR3aa: CASSPDGEGRYYNEQFF; CDR3nt: TGTGCCAGCAGTCCTGACGGGGAGGGGCGCTACTACAATGAGCAGTTCTTC
d_gene: .; v_gene: TRBV16; j_gene: TRBJ2-1; abundance: .; CDR3aa: CASSQDVGAIVDEQFF; CDR3nt: TGTGCCAGCAGCCAAGATGTGGGGGCCATTGTCGATGAGCAGTTCTTC
d_gene: TRBD2; v_gene: TRBV7-2; j_gene: TRBJ2-5; abundance: .; CDR3aa: CASSFPGLAGQETQYF; CDR3nt: TGTGCCAGCAGCTTTCCGGGACTAGCGGGGCAAGAGACCCAGTACTTC
d_gene: TRBD1; v_gene: TRBV7-9; j_gene: TRBJ2-7; abundance: .; CDR3aa: CASSSWTGGPLDEQYF; CDR3nt: TGTGCCAGCAGCTCCTGGACAGGGGGACCTCTCGACGAGCAGTACTTC
d_gene: .; v_gene: TRBV7-2; j_gene: TRBJ2-3; abundance: .; CDR3aa: CASSLGVNWRDTQYF; CDR3nt: TGTGCCAGCAGCTTAGGTGTGAATTGGCGAGATACGCAGTATTTT
d_gene: .; v_gene: TRBV19; j_gene: TRBJ2-7; abundance: .; CDR3aa: CASSTRYSTSYEQYF; CDR3nt: TGTGCCAGTAGTACCCGTTACTCTACATCCTACGAGCAGTACTTC
d_gene: .; v_gene: TRBV30; j_gene: TRBJ1-6; abundance: .; CDR3aa: CAWSRTADPLHF; CDR3nt: TGTGCCTGGAGCCGGACGGCGGATCCCCTCCACTTT
d_gene: .; v_gene: TRBV20-1; j_gene: TRBJ2-7; abundance: few; CDR3aa: CSARDHQGYSYEQYF; CDR3nt: TGCAGTGCTAGAGATCATCAGGGCTACTCCTACGAGCAGTACTTC
d_gene: .; v_gene: TRBV11-2; j_gene: TRBJ2-1; abundance: .; CDR3aa: CASSLGVGGPPRFF; CDR3nt: TGTGCCAGCAGCTTAGGAGTGGGGGGGCCCCCCAGGTTCTTC
d_gene: .; v_gene: TRBV19; j_gene: TRBJ1-5; abundance: .; CDR3aa: CASSPGPSSSNQPQHF; CDR3nt: TGTGCCAGTAGTCCCGGTCCATCCTCTAGCAATCAGCCCCAGCATTTT
d_gene: .; v_gene: TRBV30; j_gene: TRBJ2-7; abundance: .; CDR3aa: CAWSRGAYEQYF; CDR3nt: TGTGCCTGGAGTAGGGGGGCCTACGAGCAGTACTTC
d_gene: .; v_gene: TRBV13; j_gene: TRBJ2-7; abundance: .; CDR3aa: CASSIGDGLSYEQYF; CDR3nt: TGTGCCAGCAGCATCGGGGACGGACTTTCCTACGAGCAGTACTTC
d_gene: TRBD1; v_gene: TRBV7-2; j_gene: TRBJ2-1; abundance: .; CDR3aa: CASRSYRGNSYNEQFF; CDR3nt: TGTGCCAGCAGATCCTACAGGGGGAACTCCTACAATGAGCAGTTCTTC
d_gene: .; v_gene: TRBV6-2/TRBV6-3; j_gene: TRBJ2-5; abundance: .; CDR3aa: CASSYDGPGVGRRETQYF; CDR3nt: TGTGCCAGCAGTTACGACGGTCCAGGGGTTGGGAGACGAGAGACCCAGTACTTC